Listed here are 18 T cell receptor beta chains from one sample, sequenced in a study of T cell responses to AZD1222 COVID-19 vaccine. Assay used: immunoSEQ multiplex PCR; TCRdb lists only in-frame clones, some missing. The sample shows 170,000 or so clones, around nine tenths of them seen only once. The source was peripheral blood, collected on day 0 of AZD1222 vaccination. The receptors here all came from an adult in good health.

The rearrangement joins TRBV10-3 to TRBJ1-1, with a possible D match to TRBD1 (6 bases). This CDR3 comprises 14 residues. Germline CDR1 reads ENHRY; CDR2 reads SYGVKD. The germline V and J ends were trimmed by 6 bases and 3 bases, with 14 bases remaining between them. The CDR3 DNA sequence: TGTGCCATCAGGTTACAGGGTGGCGACACTGAAGCTTTCTTT. Encoded protein: CAIRLQGGDTEAFF.

V usage is TRBV6-5 and J usage is TRBJ1-1; TRBD1 might be the D (5 bases). The V end lost 5 bases, the J end lost 0 bases, and 7 bases lay between the germline ends. Germline CDR1 and CDR2: MNHEY and SVGAGI. CDR3 length: 13 amino acids. The CDR3 loop is CASSKGMNTEAFF. CDR3 coding DNA: TGTGCCAGCAGTAAGGGGATGAACACTGAAGCTTTCTTT.

This chain links TRBV5-1 with TRBJ2-3, with D hard to call. The CDR3 is made up of 14 amino acids. CDR1 SGHRS and CDR2 YFSETQ come from the germline V gene. The V end lost 0 bases, the J end lost 0 bases, and 5 bases lay between the germline ends. CDR3 protein: CASSLGPSTDTQYF. CDR3 DNA sequence: TGCGCCAGCAGCTTGGGGCCAAGCACAGATACGCAGTATTTT.

The chain has TRBV28 and TRBJ2-7, with D possibly TRBD2 on 5 matching bases. The CDR3 has 14 amino acids. Looked up from germline, CDR1 is MDHEN and CDR2 is SYDVKM. The V and J ends lost 7 bases and 3 bases respectively, with 16 bases between them. CDR3 DNA sequence: TGTGCCAGCATCAGTCACGGGGATTACTACGAGCAGTACTTC. Amino acid sequence: CASISHGDYYEQYF.

J is TRBJ2-1 and V is TRBV28; TRBD1 or TRBD2 may be the D gene (7 bases each). V dropped 6 bases and J dropped 9 bases, with 27 bases sitting between them. Germline lookup yields CDR1 MDHEN and CDR2 SYDVKM. This CDR3 spans 17 amino acids. This CDR3 reads CASSRGATTTGSGEQFF. In DNA, the CDR3 is TGTGCCAGCAGCCGGGGGGCCACTACGACAGGGTCGGGTGAGCAGTTCTTC.

The chain recombines TRBV2 with TRBJ1-1, with D unresolved. Trimming left V 10 bases short and J 1 base short, with 16 bases between. CDR3 length equals 14 residues. Germline V CDR1 and CDR2: SNHLY, FYNNEI. The DNA for the CDR3 is TGTGCCACCTCGGGCAGTTTAACGAACACTGAAGCTTTCTTT. Translation: CATSGSLTNTEAFF.

This clone came up a few times. This chain connects TRBV30 to TRBJ1-6, with D possibly being TRBD1 (5 bases). CDR3 size: 21 residues. CDR1 is GTSNPN, CDR2 SVGIG, per germline (reference sequence). V was trimmed by 0 bases and J by 0 bases, leaving 24 bases between them. DNA of the CDR3: TGTGCCTGGAGTGTATTGGCGTCAGGGAGGTTGAGGGGCTCCTATAATTCACCCCTCCACTTT. Translated: CAWSVLASGRLRGSYNSPLHF.

CDR3 protein: CASSLGQQPQHF. The CDR3 coding sequence is TGTGCCAGCAGTTTAGGGCAACAGCCCCAGCATTTT. This chain joins TRBV28 and TRBJ1-5; D is ambiguous. Germline CDR1 and CDR2: MDHEN and SYDVKM. CDR3 size: 12 residues. The V end was cut by 2 bases, the J end by 7 bases, with 6 bases between.

The chain uses TRBV2 and TRBJ1-2, with TRBD1 matching over 7 bases. Germline-derived CDR1 and CDR2 are SNHLY and FYNNEI. Trimming removed 5 bases from V and 4 bases from J; junction bases left unmatched: 7. The CDR3 covers 14 residues. CDR3: CASSYRQGGYGYTF. CDR3 in DNA: TGTGCCAGCAGTTACAGACAGGGAGGCTATGGCTACACCTTC.

The V gene is TRBV12-5, the J gene TRBJ1-1; D unresolved. This CDR3 is 12 amino acids long. Trimming left V 5 bases short and J 5 bases short, with 9 bases between. The V gene's germline CDR1 is LGHNT and CDR2 FRNRAP. This CDR3 is CASGKGITEAFF. For the CDR3, the DNA is TGTGCTAGTGGTAAGGGTATTACTGAAGCTTTCTTT.

The chain carries TRBV28 and TRBJ2-5; no reliable D call. This CDR3 comprises 12 residues. Trimming shortened V by 7 bases and J by 5 bases, and 11 bases separated the two germline ends. Germline CDR1 reads MDHEN; CDR2 reads SYDVKM. The CDR3 sequence: CASNFRRETQYF. The CDR3 DNA follows: TGTGCCAGCAACTTCCGCCGGGAGACCCAGTACTTC.

In DNA, the CDR3 is TGTGCCAGCAGCGCCCTCGGGGCGGGGGGGCCCCATGAGCAGTTCTTC. Translation gives CASSALGAGGPHEQFF. The V call is TRBV9, the J call TRBJ2-1; TRBD2 matches 9 bases. V shed 3 bases and J 8 bases; nucleotides not matched to a gene: 12. CDR3 length: 16 amino acids. Germline V CDR1 and CDR2: SGDLS, YYNGEE.

The V and J genes are TRBV6-5 and TRBJ2-5; 10 bases match TRBD2. Germline CDR1 reads MNHEY; CDR2 reads SVGAGI. This CDR3 comprises 16 residues. With V trimmed by 0 bases and J by 5 bases, 6 bases remained unmatched. CDR3 in amino acids: CASSYSTLAGDETQYF. The CDR3 bases are TGTGCCAGCAGTTACTCGACCCTAGCGGGGGACGAGACCCAGTACTTC.

This clone is a singleton in its sample. The chain combines TRBV19 with TRBJ1-1; tentatively, D is TRBD1 (6 bases). Germline values: CDR1 LNHDA, CDR2 SQIVND (reference sequence). The CDR3 totals 14 residues. The germline V and J ends were trimmed by 7 bases and 3 bases, with 15 bases remaining between them. CDR3 amino acids: CASIRGRVDTEAFF. CDR3 coding DNA: TGTGCCAGTATCAGGGGCCGGGTGGACACTGAAGCTTTCTTT.

The V and J genes are TRBV6-1 and TRBJ1-3; weak D call: TRBD1 (6 bases). The germline V and J ends were trimmed by 4 bases and 2 bases, with 15 bases remaining between them. Germline CDR1 and CDR2: MNHNS and SASEGT. The CDR3 covers 16 residues. The CDR3 loop reads CASSAYRDSPGNTIYF. Here the CDR3 DNA reads TGTGCCAGCAGTGCTTACAGGGATTCGCCTGGAAACACCATATATTTT.

The chain joins TRBV28 to TRBJ1-2; tentative D call: TRBD1 (5 bases). The CDR3 spans 14 residues. In germline, CDR1 is MDHEN, CDR2 SYDVKM. V lost 7 bases and J 6 bases, leaving 18 bases between the germline ends. The CDR3 loop is CASKRVSGRNGYTF. CDR3 DNA sequence: TGTGCCAGCAAGCGTGTATCAGGGAGAAATGGCTACACCTTC.

As to this clone: A read error may account for a junction end that differs from germline. V usage is TRBV13 and J usage is TRBJ2-3; 7 bases are shared with TRBD1. This CDR3 contains 17 residues. The germline gives CDR1 PRHDT, CDR2 FYEKMQ (reference sequence). This CDR3 reads CASSHTRGRSGTDMQYF. Here the CDR3 DNA reads TGTGCCAGCAGCCACACGAGGGGCCGATCGGGGACAGATATGCAGTATTTT. The full variable domain, with the rest looked up from reference TRBV13 and TRBJ2-3, is AAGVIQSPRHLIKEKRETATLKCYPIPRHDTVYWYQQGPGQDPQFLISFYEKMQSDKGSIPDRFSAQQFSDYHSELNMSSLELGDSALYFCASSHTRGRSGTDMQYFGPGTRLTVL.

The chain links TRBV6-1 to TRBJ2-7, with 10 bases aligning to TRBD1. The J segment lost 3 bases and the V segment lost 3 bases, leaving 5 bases of the junction unmatched. The CDR3 runs to 15 residues. Germline V CDR1 and CDR2: MNHNS, SASEGT. CDR3 sequence reads: CASSDPGQGFYEQYF. CDR3 nucleotides: TGTGCCAGCAGTGACCCGGGACAGGGGTTCTACGAGCAGTACTTC.